The 19 T cell receptor beta chains listed next were all sequenced from one sample in a study of Ad26.COV2.S vaccination and SARS-CoV-2 variants. This table comes from immunoSEQ multiplex PCR, and its TCRdb copy is limited to in-frame clones, with some not included. Of fewer than 400,000 clones in the sample, 85% were seen once. Treatment meaning: 19 received Ad26.COV2.S at low or high dose, single or two shots; about five received placebo; per-sample allocation not given. Sampling was performed 63 days after the first vaccine or placebo injection. The sample was peripheral blood, taken in a trial of Ad26.COV2.S vaccine versus placebo. Every receptor here comes from a person between 18 and 60 years old who received the Ad26.COV2.S COVID-19 vaccine or a placebo.

CDR3 sequence (DNA): TGTGCCACCAGCAGAGTTCTACAGCAAGAGACCCAGTACTTC. Residues: CATSRVLQQETQYF. The chain recombines TRBV15 with TRBJ2-5, with D unclear. The CDR3 runs to 14 residues. Trimming left V 1 base short and J 2 bases short, with 8 bases between. Germline CDR1 and CDR2: LNHNV and YYDKDF (reference sequence).

This chain connects TRBV4-2 to TRBJ1-2; a possible D gene is TRBD1 (6 bases). CDR1 LGHNA and CDR2 YNFKEQ come from the germline V gene. The CDR3 is 15 residues long. V was shortened by 4 bases and J by 2 bases, with 14 bases between the two germline ends. The CDR3 region is CASSLAGQGNYGYTF. In DNA form, the CDR3 reads TGTGCCAGCAGCCTCGCTGGGCAGGGGAACTATGGCTACACCTTC.

The V gene is TRBV27, the J gene TRBJ2-3, with 7 bases aligning to TRBD1. The CDR3 sequence is 13 residues long. V trimming: 5 bases; J trimming: 6 bases; junction bases outside the gene matches: 5. Germline V gene data show CDR1 as MNHEY and CDR2 as SMNVEV (reference sequence). The CDR3 sequence is CASSPGQPDTQYF. The CDR3 region has the DNA TGTGCCAGCAGTCCGGGACAGCCTGATACGCAGTATTTT.

For this clone: Other DNA sequences in the sample encode the same CDR3. The chain joins TRBV18 to TRBJ2-5; 7 positions agree with TRBD1. CDR1 is KGHSH and CDR2 is LQKENI in the germline V gene. V trimming: 1 base; J trimming: 3 bases; junction bases outside the gene matches: 2. This CDR3 comprises 14 residues. CDR3 residues: CASSPRTGEETQYF. As DNA, the CDR3 is TGTGCCAGCTCACCACGAACAGGGGAAGAGACCCAGTACTTC.

This clone was seen only a few times. The chain employs TRBV11-3 and TRBJ2-3; 13 nucleotides align to TRBD2. The CDR3 totals 15 residues. The V segment lost 5 bases and the J segment 4 bases; nucleotides outside the gene matches: 3. The germline V gene encodes CDR1 SGHNT and CDR2 YENEEA. CDR3 residues: CASSTTSGGPDTQYF. The DNA of the CDR3 is TGTGCCAGCAGCACGACTAGCGGGGGGCCAGATACGCAGTATTTT.

The chain recombines TRBV14 with TRBJ1-1; D is unclear. The V end was cut by 0 bases, the J end by 3 bases, with 17 bases between. The CDR3 runs 17 residues. Germline lookup yields CDR1 SGHDN and CDR2 FVKESK. The CDR3 nucleotides are TGTGCCAGCAGCCAAGATAATTACCCATCGGCGGACACTGAAGCTTTCTTT. Protein sequence: CASSQDNYPSADTEAFF.

The V gene is TRBV18, the J gene TRBJ2-7; D is undetermined. The length of the CDR3 is 13 residues. Trimming cost V 2 bases and J 4 bases, with 9 bases left between them. Germline-derived CDR1 and CDR2 are KGHSH and LQKENI. CDR3 DNA sequence: TGTGCCAGCTCACCAACCGAGGATTACGAGCAGTACTTC. It translates to CASSPTEDYEQYF.

The chain employs TRBV19 and TRBJ1-1; 8 bases match TRBD1. Germline CDR1 LNHDA, CDR2 SQIVND (reference sequence). CDR3 length equals 15 residues. The junction had 8 bases not matched to a gene; V was cut back by 5 bases and J by 3 bases. Written as DNA, the CDR3 is TGTGCCAGTAGTCCTGGGGACAGGTTGTACACTGAAGCTTTCTTT. Protein product: CASSPGDRLYTEAFF.

This rearrangement joins TRBV12-3 or TRBV12-4 to TRBJ1-1, with 7 positions matching TRBD1. The CDR3 totals 13 residues. V shed 5 bases, J shed 11 bases, and the junction held 11 bases outside the gene matches. As DNA, the CDR3 is TGTGCCAGCAGTCGTGGGACAGAGGGGTTGGCTTTCTTT. This sequence encodes CASSRGTEGLAFF.

The chain employs TRBV4-2 and TRBJ1-3; D is unresolved. The CDR3 totals 15 residues. V dropped 4 bases and J dropped 0 bases, with 10 bases sitting between them. Germline CDR1 is LGHNA and CDR2 is YNFKEQ. The CDR3 DNA follows: TGTGCCAGCAGCCCCGTGGGTAGCTCTGGAAACACCATATATTTT. It encodes CASSPVGSSGNTIYF.

The V and J genes are TRBV21-1 and TRBJ1-1. TRBV21-1 has pseudogene status. The CDR3 spans 12 residues. This CDR3 reads CASNNVNTEAFF. CDR3 DNA: TGTGCCAGCAACAATGTCAACACTGAAGCTTTCTTT.

This chain connects TRBV5-1 to TRBJ2-7; no firm D call. CDR3 size: 12 residues. V dropped 4 bases and J dropped 3 bases, with 8 bases sitting between them. Germline CDR1 is SGHRS and CDR2 is YFSETQ. The CDR3 DNA reads as TGCGCCAGCAGCGATTTTCTCTACGAGCAGTACTTC. As protein: CASSDFLYEQYF. Variable domain in full (rest from reference TRBV5-1 and TRBJ2-7): KAGVTQTPRYLIKTRGQQVTLSCSPISGHRSVSWYQQTPGQGLQFLFEYFSETQRNKGNFPGRFSGRQFSNSRSEMNVSTLELGDSALYLCASSDFLYEQYFGPGTRLTVT.

The gene calls are TRBV3-1 (or the pseudogene TRBV3-2) and TRBJ1-1, with TRBD1 as a possible D gene (6 bases). Germline V gene sequence: CDR1 LGHDT, CDR2 YNNKEL (reference sequence). V shed 4 bases and J shed 1 base, with 10 bases lying between them. The CDR3 contains 14 residues. CDR3 protein: CASSLSGANTEAFF. Here the CDR3 DNA reads TGTGCCAGCAGCCTATCAGGGGCGAACACTGAAGCTTTCTTT.

The chain joins TRBV7-9 to TRBJ2-4; tentative D call: TRBD1 (5 bases). The CDR3 extends over 15 amino acids. Trimming shortened V by 0 bases and J by 3 bases, and 9 bases separated the two germline ends. Per germline, CDR1 SEHNR and CDR2 FQNEAQ (reference sequence). In nucleotides, the CDR3 is TGTGCCAGCAGCTTAGCGACAGCGAGCAAAAACATTCAGTACTTC. This gives the protein CASSLATASKNIQYF.

The gene calls are TRBV5-4 and TRBJ1-1, with D possibly TRBD1 on 5 matching bases. CDR3 size: 15 residues. The V end lost 4 bases, the J end lost 1 base, and 14 bases lay between the germline ends. In germline, CDR1 is SGHNT, CDR2 YYREEE (reference sequence). CDR3 nucleotides: TGTGCCAGCAGCCCCCCGAGGGGAAGGAACACTGAAGCTTTCTTT. This encodes CASSPPRGRNTEAFF.

This rearrangement joins TRBV7-9 to TRBJ1-1; 7 positions agree with TRBD1. V shed 4 bases and J 11 bases; nucleotides not matched to a gene: 16. This CDR3 has 15 amino acids. Germline V CDR1 and CDR2: SEHNR, FQNEAQ (reference sequence). The CDR3 is CASSSGGQATREAFF. For the CDR3, the DNA is TGTGCCAGCAGCTCGGGCGGACAGGCGACTCGGGAGGCTTTCTTT.

The chain combines TRBV4-2 with TRBJ2-1; 12 positions match TRBD2. After removal of 1 base from V and 7 bases from J, the junction contained 8 bases not matched to a gene. Germline lookup yields CDR1 LGHNA and CDR2 YNFKEQ. The CDR3 has 17 amino acids. The CDR3 sequence: CASSQVGLAGWGNEQFF. The CDR3 DNA reads TGTGCCAGCAGCCAAGTAGGACTAGCGGGGTGGGGGAATGAGCAGTTCTTC.

The chain has TRBV7-9 and TRBJ1-3, with 8 bases aligning to TRBD1. The junction had 3 bases not matched to a gene; V was cut back by 1 base and J by 4 bases. In germline, CDR1 is SEHNR, CDR2 FQNEAQ (reference sequence). The length of the CDR3 is 15 residues. The CDR3 region is CASSLVQGEGNTIYF. The CDR3 nucleotides read TGTGCCAGCAGCTTAGTACAGGGGGAAGGAAACACCATATATTTT. The full variable domain, in which reference TRBV7-9 and TRBJ1-3 provide the parts outside the CDR3, is DTGVSQNPRHKITKRGQNVTFRCDPISEHNRLYWYRQTLGQGPEFLTYFQNEAQLEKSRLLSDRFSAERPKGSFSTLEIQRTEQGDSAMYLCASSLVQGEGNTIYFGEGSWLTVV.

The chain has TRBV5-1 and TRBJ2-1; D could derive from TRBD1 or TRBD2 (5 bases each). Germline lookup yields CDR1 SGHRS and CDR2 YFSETQ. The V end lost 4 bases, the J end lost 3 bases, and 14 bases lay between the germline ends. The CDR3 is 15 residues long. CDR3 sequence reads: CASSPTRDHYNEQFF. CDR3 sequence (DNA): TGCGCCAGCAGCCCCACCCGGGACCACTACAATGAGCAGTTCTTC.